Listed here is a single T cell receptor (beta chain). The sample carries other DNA sequences with the same CDR3. This sample is drawn from a study of T cell responses to AZD1222 COVID-19 vaccine. Timing groups of about 4 and about 12 weeks for second doses were pooled. Sequencing used immunoSEQ multiplex PCR; TCRdb keeps in-frame clones, though not all of them. The repertoire has approximately 200,000 clones, 80% to 95% of them found once; the top ten carry under 4%. The length of the CDR3 is 12 residues. The V end was cut by 0 bases, the J end by 2 bases, with 1 base between. Per the germline V gene, CDR1 is MNHNS and CDR2 is SASEGT.

The source is an adult who received the AZD1222 COVID-19 vaccine. The specimen comprised peripheral blood, sampled 28 days after the second AZD1222 dose. This rearrangement joins TRBV6-1 to TRBJ1-2; D gene ambiguous. The CDR3 region has the DNA TGTGCCAGCAGTGAAGCGAACTATGGCTACACCTTC. Translation gives CASSEANYGYTF.